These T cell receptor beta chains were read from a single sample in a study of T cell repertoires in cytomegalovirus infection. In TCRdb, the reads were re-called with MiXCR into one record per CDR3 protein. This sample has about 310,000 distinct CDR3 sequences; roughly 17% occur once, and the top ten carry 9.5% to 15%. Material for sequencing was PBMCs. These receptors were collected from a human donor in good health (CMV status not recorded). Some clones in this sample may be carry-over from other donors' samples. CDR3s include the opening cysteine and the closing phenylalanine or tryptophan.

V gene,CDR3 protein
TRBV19,CASSDLGQGAAQPQHF
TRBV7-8,CASSFTEDRIPYEQYF
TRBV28,CASSQGGTGYLSAVGYTF
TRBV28,CASSLNPSPIVDYGYTF
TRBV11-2,CASSAGTSGGWETQYF
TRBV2,CASSEIKTDEAFF
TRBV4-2,CASSQVGSGGSTDTQYF
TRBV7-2,CASSLIDSFNEKLFF
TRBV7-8,CASSLGQVYEQYF
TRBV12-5,CASGTTGVEEQYF
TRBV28,CASSPGGAGNQPQHF
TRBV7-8,CASSWTGANEKLFF
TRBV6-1,CASSEGHSNQPQHF
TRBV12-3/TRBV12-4,CASSFGYRVGEQYF
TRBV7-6,CASSWGSPNNEQFF
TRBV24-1,CATSGTDGEKYNEQFF
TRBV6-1,CASSHGLAGGYTDTQYF
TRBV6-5,CASSQTQAGNTEAFF
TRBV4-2,CASSQDGSPFYEQYF
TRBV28,CASSPLRQGGNYGYTF
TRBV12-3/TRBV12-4,CASSLWQSYNEQFF
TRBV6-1,CASSEGLRANQPQHF
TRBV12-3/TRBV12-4,CASSWYRVKFDEQYF
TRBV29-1,CSVVTRTGSPEAFF
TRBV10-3,CATSAGPPGPGANVLTF
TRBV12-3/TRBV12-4,CASSLGTGNFYEQYF
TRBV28,CASSPPGQGFTEAFF
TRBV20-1,CSASTLAGEGYNEQFF
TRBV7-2,CASSDPGQTLSNQPQHF
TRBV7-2,CASSLDGRGHQPQHF
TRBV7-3,CASGGREGTEAFF
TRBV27,CASNFQGGSHQPQHF
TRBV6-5,CASSSIGQALNQPQHF
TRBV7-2,CASSSGPQTGSYEQYF
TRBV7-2,CASSVNPGGTIYF
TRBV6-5,CASSPGTADNQPQHF
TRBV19,CASQQRGGTYNEQFF
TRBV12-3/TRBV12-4,CASTPIGGAGDTQYF
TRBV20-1,CSARRTGDRIRYQPQHF
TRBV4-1,CASSQRGYEDTQYF